These 23 T cell receptor beta chains share one sample of origin, sequenced in a study of cytomegalovirus exposure and HLA in healthy donors. Researchers ran the PCR with 60 Vbeta and 13 Jbeta primers. The protocol was immunoSEQ multiplex PCR, while the TCRdb copy is restricted to in-frame clones and leaves out a portion. This table has under 150,000 clones, about four fifths appearing once. The sample consisted of PBMCs. The receptor set was obtained from a male donor in good health and CMV-seronegative.

This clone was observed a handful of times. The rearrangement joins TRBV25-1 to TRBJ2-2; 15 bases agree with TRBD2. The CDR3 contains 17 residues. The V gene's germline CDR1 is MGHDK and CDR2 SYGVNS. The V segment lost 2 bases and the J segment 6 bases; nucleotides outside the gene matches: 4. CDR3 sequence reads: CASSEPGLAGGSGELFF. The CDR3 DNA sequence: TGTGCCAGCAGTGAACCCGGACTAGCGGGGGGGTCCGGGGAGCTGTTTTTT.

This chain joins TRBV6-5 and TRBJ2-1, with D perhaps TRBD2 (5 bases). The CDR3 extends over 12 amino acids. Trimming pared 6 bases from V and 10 bases from J, leaving 13 bases between. Germline CDR1 reads MNHEY; CDR2 reads SVGAGI. Here the CDR3 reads CASSLRRGEQFF. The CDR3 nucleotides are TGTGCCAGCAGCCTCAGACGCGGGGAGCAGTTCTTC.

This rearrangement joins TRBV11-3 to TRBJ1-3; no definite D call. The CDR3 contains 16 residues. The ends were cut back, 5 bases at V and 0 bases at J, with 14 bases in the middle. In germline, CDR1 is SGHNT, CDR2 YENEEA. The CDR3 nucleotides read TGTGCCAGCAGCCCCGGGAGGGCCAGCTCTGGAAACACCATATATTTT. It translates to CASSPGRASSGNTIYF. Using reference TRBV11-3 and TRBJ1-3 for the parts outside the CDR3, the full variable domain is EAGVVQSPRYKIIEKKQPVAFWCNPISGHNTLYWYLQNLGQGPELLIRYENEEAVDDSQLPKDRFSAERLKGVDSTLKIQPAELGDSAVYLCASSPGRASSGNTIYFGEGSWLTVV.

This clone was recorded only once. This chain connects TRBV29-1 to TRBJ1-2; D is perhaps TRBD1 (5 bases). CDR3 length: 15 amino acids. Trimming left V 0 bases short and J 4 bases short, with 15 bases between. The germline gives CDR1 SQVTM, CDR2 ANQGSEA. CDR3 sequence: CSVEDRGEGGYGYTF. CDR3 coding DNA: TGCAGCGTTGAAGATCGGGGGGAGGGTGGCTATGGCTACACCTTC.

Details on this clone: The junction shows a germline mismatch at one end, possibly a read error. The V call is TRBV13, the J call TRBJ1-1, with D tentatively TRBD1 (5 bases). Germline V gene lookup returns CDR1 PRHDT and CDR2 FYEKMQ (reference sequence). This CDR3 is 13 amino acids long. The CDR3 bases are TGTGCCAGCAGCCTAGGCAGGGACACTGAAGCTTTCTTT. Encoded protein: CASSLGRDTEAFF.

The rearrangement joins TRBV4-3 to TRBJ1-6, with D possibly being TRBD1 (6 bases). Germline CDR1 is LGHNA and CDR2 is YSLEER. The CDR3 loop spans 15 amino acids. Trimming removed 0 bases at V and 8 bases at J, with 11 bases between. CDR3 DNA sequence: TGCGCCAGCAGCCAAGAACCAGGGGCGGATTCACCCCTCCACTTT. It is translated as CASSQEPGADSPLHF.

The chain has TRBV6-4 and TRBJ1-1, with a tentative D call TRBD1 (5 bases). With 4 bases removed from V and 7 bases from J, the gap between germline ends came to 16 bases. The V gene's germline CDR1 is MRHNA and CDR2 SNTAGT. CDR3 size: 14 residues. The CDR3 region is CASSVDSRGGEAFF. In nucleotides, the CDR3 is TGTGCCAGCAGTGTCGACAGTCGGGGGGGTGAAGCTTTCTTT.

The chain couples TRBV11-3 to TRBJ1-1; 8 nucleotides agree with TRBD1. The V gene end was trimmed by 10 bases and the J gene end by 6 bases; junction bases not matched to a gene: 13. The CDR3 runs 14 residues. Germline V lookup: CDR1 SGHNT, CDR2 YENEEA. CDR3 DNA sequence: TGTGCCATTTTACCTCAGGGGGCGAGCTCTGAAGCTTTCTTT. Translating it yields CAILPQGASSEAFF.

The table lists this clone with a count of one. The chain carries TRBV15 and TRBJ1-2, with TRBD1 matching over 10 bases. Germline V gene lookup returns CDR1 LNHNV and CDR2 YYDKDF (reference sequence). This CDR3 spans 14 amino acids. V shed 2 bases and J 8 bases; nucleotides not matched to a gene: 5. CDR3 loop: CATSRRQGALGYTF. The CDR3 nucleotides read TGTGCCACCAGCAGACGACAGGGGGCCTTGGGCTACACCTTC.

In its sample, this clone was seen a few times. The chain joins TRBV7-8 to TRBJ2-5; weak D call: TRBD1 (5 bases). V dropped 3 bases and J dropped 7 bases, with 21 bases sitting between them. The CDR3 is 16 residues long. CDR1 and CDR2 (germline): SGHVS, FQNEAQ. CDR3 region: CASSLAGSHLLGTQYF. The CDR3, as DNA: TGTGCCAGCAGCTTGGCAGGGTCTCACTTACTGGGGACCCAGTACTTC.

V usage is TRBV5-1 and J usage is TRBJ1-1; D not certain. The V gene's germline CDR1 is SGHRS and CDR2 YFSETQ. V was cut by 2 bases and J by 1 base, with 9 bases left in between. The CDR3 contains 14 residues. The CDR3 DNA reads as TGCGCCAGCAGCTTTGTCGAGAGGAACACTGAAGCTTTCTTT. Protein sequence: CASSFVERNTEAFF.

The chain employs TRBV29-1 and TRBJ1-2; 9 bases fit TRBD1. The V gene's germline CDR1 is SQVTM and CDR2 ANQGSEA. V shed 7 bases, J shed 6 bases, and the junction held 3 bases outside the gene matches. The CDR3 length is 11 residues. CDR3 nucleotides: TGCAGCGCCAACAGGGGGCATGGCTACACCTTC. This translates into CSANRGHGYTF.

The J gene is TRBJ2-5, the V gene TRBV19; the match to TRBD2 covers 7 bases. CDR1 is LNHDA, CDR2 SQIVND, per germline (reference sequence). V trimming: 6 bases; J trimming: 0 bases; junction bases outside the gene matches: 7. This CDR3 is built from 15 residues. The CDR3, as DNA: TGTGCCAGTAGCATCGGGGGGACCTACCAAGAGACCCAGTACTTC. This sequence encodes CASSIGGTYQETQYF.

The V and J genes are TRBV29-1 and TRBJ2-3, with a possible D match to TRBD1 (6 bases). CDR3 length: 14 residues. Germline CDR1 and CDR2: SQVTM and ANQGSEA. V shed 3 bases and J shed 0 bases, with 10 bases lying between them. CDR3 nucleotide sequence: TGCAGCGTTGACGCAGGGGCCAGCACAGATACGCAGTATTTT. Translating gives CSVDAGASTDTQYF.

The gene calls are TRBV5-4 and TRBJ1-6; TRBD1 might be the D (6 bases). V was shortened by 3 bases and J by 4 bases, with 14 bases between the two germline ends. This CDR3 has 16 amino acids. CDR1 and CDR2 (germline): SGHNT, YYREEE (reference sequence). The CDR3 sequence is CASSSPGTSYNSPLHF. The CDR3 nucleotides read TGTGCCAGCAGCTCCCCCGGGACAAGTTATAATTCACCCCTCCACTTT.

The J gene is TRBJ2-1, the V gene TRBV7-2, with a tentative D call TRBD1 (6 bases). The V end lost 6 bases, the J end lost 10 bases, and 16 bases lay between the germline ends. The CDR3 is made up of 13 amino acids. The germline V gene encodes CDR1 SGHTA and CDR2 FQGNSA. CDR3 coding DNA: TGTGCCAGCAGAAAGCAGGGGCCTCCGGAGCAGTTCTTC. As protein: CASRKQGPPEQFF.

The J gene is TRBJ2-5, the V gene TRBV29-1, with D possibly being TRBD2 (6 bases). The CDR3 contains 13 residues. V was trimmed by 7 bases and J by 0 bases, leaving 12 bases between them. CDR1 is SQVTM, CDR2 ANQGSEA, per germline. CDR3 bases: TGCAGCGCCGCAGGACTAAACCAAGAGACCCAGTACTTC. This gives the protein CSAAGLNQETQYF. Drawing the rest from reference TRBV29-1 and TRBJ2-5, the complete variable domain is SAVISQKPSRDICQRGTSLTIQCQVDSQVTMMFWYRQQPGQSLTLIATANQGSEATYESGFVIDKFPISRPNLTFSTLTVSNMSPEDSSIYLCSAAGLNQETQYFGPGTRLLVL.

This chain joins TRBV7-8 and TRBJ1-3; perhaps TRBD1 as D (6 bases). CDR3 length: 15 residues. The germline V gene has CDR1 SGHVS and CDR2 FQNEAQ. V was cut by 4 bases and J by 0 bases, with 10 bases left in between. The DNA for the CDR3 is TGTGCCAGCAGCTCAGGGGCGAGCTCTGGAAACACCATATATTTT. Protein product: CASSSGASSGNTIYF.

The rearrangement uses TRBV4-1 and TRBJ2-7; 7 nucleotides align to TRBD2. Germline trimming cut 2 bases from V and 6 bases from J; bases unmatched to any gene: 7. Germline V gene sequence: CDR1 MGHRA, CDR2 YSYEKL. The CDR3 sequence is 14 residues long. CDR3 nucleotides: TGCGCCAGCAGCCAATCGGGGGGACCGGGCGAGCAGTACTTC. This gives the protein CASSQSGGPGEQYF.

This clone showed up just a few times. V is TRBV6-5 and J is TRBJ1-6, with D possibly being TRBD1 (5 bases). The V gene's germline CDR1 is MNHEY and CDR2 SVGAGI. V was clipped by 2 bases and J by 2 bases, with 10 bases between them. The CDR3 totals 16 residues. The CDR3 DNA is TGTGCCAGCAGTTACCTCCAGGGCCCCTATAATTCACCCCTCCACTTT. It is translated as CASSYLQGPYNSPLHF.

The chain's CDR3 is CASSLVGQGYADQPQHF. CDR3 sequence (DNA): TGTGCCAGCAGCTTAGTGGGCCAGGGGTATGCGGATCAGCCCCAGCATTTT. The rearrangement joins TRBV7-8 to TRBJ1-5, with D tentatively TRBD1 (6 bases). The CDR3 length is 17 residues. V lost 1 base, J lost 5 bases, and 18 bases lay in between. The V gene's germline CDR1 is SGHVS and CDR2 FQNEAQ.

The chain joins TRBV6-1 to TRBJ1-1; D is undetermined. V shed 1 base and J shed 10 bases, with 19 bases lying between them. The CDR3 spans 15 residues. Per germline, CDR1 MNHNS and CDR2 SASEGT. In DNA form, the CDR3 reads TGTGCCAGCAGTGAAGTCAAGGGAAAGTTAGGGAGAGCTTTCTTT. As protein: CASSEVKGKLGRAFF.

This sequence joins TRBV14 and TRBJ2-1, with D possibly TRBD2 on 6 matching bases. V was pared by 1 base and J by 4 bases, with 11 bases between. Germline loops: CDR1 SGHDN, CDR2 FVKESK. The CDR3 totals 15 residues. This chain's CDR3 is CASSQARLEYNEQFF. In DNA, the CDR3 is TGTGCCAGCAGCCAAGCCAGACTAGAGTACAATGAGCAGTTCTTC.